These 7 T cell receptor beta chains originate from one sample sequenced in a study of CD8 T cells in ankylosing spondylitis. Regarding the study as a whole: What seemed typical of ankylosing spondylitis blood was a TCR beta motif built from 8 or 9 highly homologous variants.

These receptors have no identified antigens. TCRdb processed the 5' RACE reads anew with MiXCR; each CDR3 protein has one entry. The sample has approximately 220,000 distinct CDR3 sequences, around 18% seen once. Sequencing was performed on blood, either unsorted or a sorted T cell fraction (not recorded which). Receptor source: a male donor with ankylosing spondylitis.

This clonotype came up a few times. The rearrangement joins TRBV5-1 to TRBJ2-3; D is undetermined. CDR3 length: 20 amino acids. V shed 4 bases and J shed 0 bases, with 27 bases lying between them. Germline CDR1 is SGHRS and CDR2 is YFSETQ. CDR3 region: CASSHPLEPKANISTDTQYF. CDR3 in DNA: TGCGCCAGCAGCCATCCCCTCGAGCCTAAGGCCAATATTAGCACAGATACGCAGTATTTT.

The chain links TRBV7-9 to TRBJ2-7; 7 bases agree with TRBD2. Germline V CDR1 and CDR2: SEHNR, FQNEAQ (reference sequence). The V gene end was trimmed by 3 bases and the J gene end by 3 bases; junction bases not matched to a gene: 11. CDR3 size: 16 residues. The CDR3 coding sequence is TGTGCCAGCAGCTTGGGTGCTAGCGGACTTAACTACGAGCAGTACTTC. Protein sequence: CASSLGASGLNYEQYF.

In its sample, this clonotype was seen a few times. The rearrangement joins TRBV5-1 to TRBJ2-5, with 10 bases aligning to TRBD2. V dropped 1 base and J dropped 3; count of bases not matched to a gene: 0. From germline, CDR1 is SGHRS and CDR2 YFSETQ. The CDR3 totals 14 residues. CDR3 coding DNA: TGCGCCAGCAGCTTGACTAGCGGGGAAGAGACCCAGTACTTC. This encodes CASSLTSGEETQYF.

The CDR3 region is CASSYAGGFYEQYF. The CDR3 DNA reads as TGTGCCAGCAGTTATGCAGGGGGTTTCTACGAGCAGTACTTC. The chain has TRBV6-2 or TRBV6-3 and TRBJ2-7; 7 positions match TRBD1. The CDR3 contains 14 residues. Germline lookup yields CDR1 MNHEY and CDR2 SVGEGT. The V gene end was trimmed by 3 bases and the J gene end by 3 bases; junction bases not matched to a gene: 5.

At least ten counts were recorded for this clonotype. This sequence joins TRBV3-1 and TRBJ2-5; D may be TRBD2 (5 bases). The CDR3 is made up of 15 amino acids. Trimming stripped 1 base from V and 5 bases from J, with 14 bases between. Germline V gene sequence: CDR1 LGHDT, CDR2 YNNKEL (reference sequence). CDR3 sequence reads: CASSQGEAVVETQYF. The CDR3 DNA follows: TGTGCCAGCAGCCAAGGGGAAGCGGTGGTGGAGACCCAGTACTTC.

This clonotype appeared a few times. CDR3: CASSIQDVVGEQFF. The CDR3 DNA sequence: TGTGCCAGTAGTATTCAGGATGTGGTTGGTGAGCAGTTCTTC. The chain is built from TRBV19 and TRBJ2-1; D not certain. V lost 3 bases to trimming and J lost 9 bases, with 15 bases between them. The CDR3 is made up of 14 amino acids. Germline-derived CDR1 and CDR2 are LNHDA and SQIVND (reference sequence).

The chain employs TRBV13 and TRBJ1-2, with no clear D. CDR1 and CDR2 (germline): PRHDT, FYEKMQ (reference sequence). The germline V and J ends were trimmed by 1 base and 8 bases, with 17 bases remaining between them. The CDR3 is 15 amino acids. The CDR3 nucleotides are TGTGCCAGCAGCTTAGAGTACGGCAAAAGCGGCGGCTACACCTTC. Translated, it gives CASSLEYGKSGGYTF.